This T cell receptor beta chain was identified in a study of T cells in Graves' hyperthyroidism and ophthalmopathy. Regions amplified from RNA transcripts were the TCR beta CDR3 regions. The HTBI primer set was used in a first-round RT-PCR of the TCR CDR3. TCRdb called the multiplex PCR reads again in MiXCR, with one record for every CDR3 protein. The sample includes 250,000 to 300,000 distinct CDR3 sequences, roughly 20% of them seen just once. Trimming left V 0 bases short and J 6 bases short, with 6 bases between. This CDR3 region has 12 residues. Germline lookup yields CDR1 MNHEY and CDR2 SVGAGI. The rearrangement links TRBV6-5 to TRBJ2-7; D is undetermined. Sequenced input: blood. This TCR was sampled from a man between 45 and 60 years old with Graves' ophthalmopathy. The CDR3 DNA sequence: TGTGCCAGCAGTTACTCGTTGTCCGAGCAGTACTTC. Protein product: CASSYSLSEQYF.